This entry is about one TCR beta chain. The antigen is undetermined. The table came from immunoSEQ multiplex PCR; TCRdb's copy has only in-frame clones and leaves some out. The sample includes over 110,000 clones, about nine tenths of them seen just once. This sample stems from a study of cytomegalovirus exposure and HLA in healthy donors. Study-wide background: The approximately 670 first-cohort repertoires and the roughly 120 validation repertoires shared the same platform, a later analysis reported. Study-wide results and limits: Subsequent analysis of the 120 or so validation repertoires found a tendency for first-cohort TCR clusters to co-occur. Researchers catalogued 150 or so TCR beta chains as cytomegalovirus-associated.

The CDR3 length is 16 residues. Germline values: CDR1 MDHEN, CDR2 SYDVKM. V trimming: 3 bases; J trimming: 4 bases; junction bases outside the gene matches: 12. The sample consisted of PBMCs. V is TRBV28 and J is TRBJ2-7; 7 bases map to TRBD2. This receptor was obtained from a man between 18 and 35 years old in good health and CMV-seronegative. The CDR3 nucleotides read TGTGCCAGCAGTTTCCAGCGGGGCTGGGGCGGGTACGAGCAGTACTTC. Encoded protein: CASSFQRGWGGYEQYF.